The sequence of this TCR beta chain was determined in a study of PD-1 blockade in mismatch repair-deficient tumors. The V and J ends lost 8 bases and 3 bases, in that order; junction bases with no gene match: 5. The CDR3 is 14 amino acids. CDR1 is MDHEN, CDR2 SYDVKM, per germline. Sequencing used immunoSEQ multiplex PCR; TCRdb keeps in-frame clones, though not all of them. The table has 25,000 to 30,000 clones, about 88% seen once. The TCR was taken from an adult with mismatch repair-deficient cancer. This material consisted of PBMCs, taken before pembrolizumab treatment. The J gene is TRBJ1-5, the V gene TRBV28, with TRBD1 matching over 9 bases. This CDR3 reads CASVDRGLNQPQHF. CDR3 coding DNA: TGTGCCAGCGTGGACAGGGGACTCAATCAGCCCCAGCATTTT.